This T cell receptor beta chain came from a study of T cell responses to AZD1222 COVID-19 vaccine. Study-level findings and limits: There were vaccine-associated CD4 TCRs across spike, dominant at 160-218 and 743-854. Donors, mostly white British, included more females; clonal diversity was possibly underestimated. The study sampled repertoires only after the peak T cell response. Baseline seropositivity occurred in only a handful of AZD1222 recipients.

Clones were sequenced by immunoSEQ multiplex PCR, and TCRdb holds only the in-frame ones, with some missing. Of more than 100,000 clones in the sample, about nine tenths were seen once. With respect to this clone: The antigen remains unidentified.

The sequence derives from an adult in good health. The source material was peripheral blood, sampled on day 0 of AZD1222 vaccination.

CDR3 in amino acids: CSGDRGNTEAFF. The CDR3 nucleotides are TGCAGCGGCGACAGGGGAAACACTGAAGCTTTCTTT. The chain employs TRBV29-1 and TRBJ1-1, with 8 bases identical to TRBD1. CDR3 length equals 12 residues. V shed 7 bases and J 2 bases; nucleotides not matched to a gene: 3. Germline V gene lookup returns CDR1 SQVTM and CDR2 ANQGSEA.